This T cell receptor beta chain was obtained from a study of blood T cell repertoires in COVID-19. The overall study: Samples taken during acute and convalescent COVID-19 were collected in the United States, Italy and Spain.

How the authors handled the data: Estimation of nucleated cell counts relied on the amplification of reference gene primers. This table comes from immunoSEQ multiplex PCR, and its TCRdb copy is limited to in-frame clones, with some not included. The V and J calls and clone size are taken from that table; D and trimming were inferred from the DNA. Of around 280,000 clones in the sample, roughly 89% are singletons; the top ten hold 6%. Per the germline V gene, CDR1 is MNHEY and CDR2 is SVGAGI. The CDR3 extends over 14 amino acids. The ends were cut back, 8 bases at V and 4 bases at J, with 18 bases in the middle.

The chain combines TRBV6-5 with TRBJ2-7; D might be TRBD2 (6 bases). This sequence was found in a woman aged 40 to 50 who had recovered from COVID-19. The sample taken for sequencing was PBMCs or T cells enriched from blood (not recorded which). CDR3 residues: CASQTGTLTYEQYF. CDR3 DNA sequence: TGTGCCAGCCAAACCGGGACTCTTACTTACGAGCAGTACTTC.